A single sample is the source of the 3 T cell receptor beta chains below, sequenced in a study of graft-versus-host responses after intestinal transplantation. Data came from immunoSEQ multiplex PCR; TCRdb stores just in-frame clones and leaves some out. Among 84,000 or so clones, approximately 95% were seen once, and the ten largest hold approximately 1.1%. The antigens these receptors bind are not known. Sequenced material: unstimulated CD8+ T cells sorted from spleen or lymph node cells, taken before transplant. These receptors came from a human donor who was the organ donor for an intestinal transplant.

V and J are TRBV5-4 and TRBJ1-2; the D is unclear. From germline, CDR1 is SGHNT and CDR2 YYREEE (reference sequence). The CDR3 sequence is 15 residues long. V lost 4 bases and J 0 bases, leaving 13 bases between the germline ends. In nucleotides, the CDR3 is TGTGCCAGCAGCCCTGGAGGCAGAGCTAACTATGGCTACACCTTC. Residues: CASSPGGRANYGYTF.

The V and J genes are TRBV4-1 and TRBJ1-6; D not certain. The germline V and J ends were trimmed by 4 bases and 7 bases, with 5 bases remaining between them. The CDR3 contains 12 residues. Germline CDR1 is MGHRA and CDR2 is YSYEKL. CDR3 region: CASSPVNSPLHF. Here the CDR3 DNA reads TGCGCCAGCAGCCCGGTGAATTCACCCCTCCACTTT.

Turning to this clone: The identical CDR3 is also encoded by other nucleotide sequences in the sample. This rearrangement joins TRBV6-5 to TRBJ1-2; 9 bases line up with TRBD1. Germline V lookup: CDR1 MNHEY, CDR2 SVGAGI. The ends lost 4 bases at V and 4 bases at J; junction bases unmatched: 1. The CDR3 sequence is 13 residues long. The CDR3, as DNA: TGTGCCAGCAGTTCGGACAGGGGCTATGGCTACACCTTC. Translating it yields CASSSDRGYGYTF.